This T cell receptor (beta chain) was identified during a study of cytomegalovirus exposure and HLA in healthy donors. The germline V and J ends were trimmed by 5 bases and 4 bases, with 26 bases remaining between them. Germline assignment: CDR1 SGHTA and CDR2 FQGNSA. This CDR3 has 18 amino acids. A word on this clone: Its antigen is undetermined.

No record exists of this donor's CMV serostatus. Broader study findings: Researchers catalogued over 150 TCR beta chains as cytomegalovirus-associated.

The PCR was carried out with 60 Vbeta primers and 13 Jbeta primers. TCRdb's table, derived via immunoSEQ multiplex PCR, lists solely in-frame clones and lacks some. Among roughly 120,000 clones, about three quarters were seen once, and the ten largest hold approximately 1%. This chain connects TRBV7-2 to TRBJ1-1; no clear D. The TCR originated in a human donor in good health. The sample was PBMCs. The CDR3 coding sequence is TGTGCCAGCAGCCACGTGGTTGGAGGGTGGGGTCGGGGCACTGAAGCTTTCTTT. Its translation: CASSHVVGGWGRGTEAFF.